This TCR beta chain originates from a study of T-cell memory formation after mild COVID-19. The study's findings and limits: Clones that contracted from day 15 to 85 were balanced CD4/CD8, while later expanders leaned CD4+. Of the contracting clones, CD4+ ones lay mainly in CM and EM, and CD8+ ones in EMRA. The pre-infection memory compartment contained some responding clones, suggesting cross-reactive memory joined.

TCRdb reprocessed the 5' RACE reads via MiXCR and lists one record per CDR3 protein. The sample lists about 190,000 distinct CDR3 sequences; 15% to 20% were seen once. This clonotype has more than one count but fewer than ten. What it binds is unknown. Material: PBMCs or a T cell subset sorted from them (not recorded which). The sequence was obtained from an adult woman who had mild COVID-19 (a few samples of this study predate the infection). Cell type and time point are not known.

The DNA of the CDR3 is TGTGCCAGCAGCGACTTCCGGGGGGAAAAACTGTTTTTT. This codes for CASSDFRGEKLFF. The chain has TRBV12-3 or TRBV12-4 and TRBJ1-4, with D tentatively TRBD1 (5 bases). The V end was cut by 6 bases, the J end by 8 bases, with 13 bases between. This CDR3 has 13 residues.